This entry is about one T cell receptor beta chain. The antigen remains undetermined. This specimen comes from a study of cytomegalovirus exposure and HLA in healthy donors. From germline, CDR1 is MNHEY and CDR2 SVGAGI. The CDR3 runs to 15 residues. V lost 6 bases and J lost 4, with 18 bases in between. Study results and limitations: Associated with HLA alleles at 0.05 false discovery rate in a later analysis were 15,000 to 20,000 TCR beta sequences. The authors later found HLA-associated TCR beta chains more clonally expanded than equally common others. As a later analysis showed, a missense DCLRE1C variant was linked to trimming of TCR beta V- and J-genes.

Researchers ran the PCR with 60 Vbeta and 13 Jbeta primers. Assay used: immunoSEQ multiplex PCR; TCRdb lists only in-frame clones, some missing. The sample shows fewer than 200,000 clones, 70% to 85% of them seen only once. The source material was PBMCs. This receptor was identified in a human donor in good health. The rearrangement links TRBV6-5 to TRBJ1-1; weak D call: TRBD1 (6 bases). CDR3 loop: CASSRPGGQSTEAFF. The CDR3 bases are TGTGCCAGCAGCCGCCCCGGGGGGCAGAGCACTGAAGCTTTCTTT.